These 5 T cell receptor beta chains originate from one sample sequenced in a study of blood T cell repertoires in COVID-19. TCRdb keeps only in-frame clones here, not all; method: immunoSEQ multiplex PCR. The sample consists of over 55,000 clones, 80% to 85% of them appearing once. What was sequenced was peripheral blood. These receptors were collected from a man aged 50 to 60 with active COVID-19.

In its sample, this clone was seen once. V gene TRBV3-1 (or the pseudogene TRBV3-2) combines with J gene TRBJ1-1; D might be TRBD1 (6 bases). V shed 4 bases and J shed 5 bases, with 17 bases lying between them. The CDR3 covers 15 residues. Germline loops: CDR1 LGHDT, CDR2 YNNKEL (reference sequence). The DNA of the CDR3 is TGTGCCAGCAGCCCAGGGGTCCTACAGGTAACTGAAGCTTTCTTT. It encodes CASSPGVLQVTEAFF.

V is TRBV2 and J is TRBJ1-6; 7 nucleotides match TRBD1. The J segment lost 5 bases and the V segment lost 6 bases, leaving 7 bases of the junction unmatched. Germline lookup yields CDR1 SNHLY and CDR2 FYNNEI. The CDR3 extends over 15 amino acids. The CDR3 sequence is CASRGTGANNSPLHF. CDR3 sequence (DNA): TGTGCCAGCAGAGGAACAGGGGCCAATAATTCACCCCTCCACTTT.

The chain combines TRBV7-9 with TRBJ1-3; D is uncertain. Germline CDR1 SEHNR, CDR2 FQNEAQ (reference sequence). The V gene lost 1 base and the J gene lost 2 bases, with 9 bases spanning the gap. The CDR3 is made up of 15 amino acids. The CDR3: CASSLEVRTGNTIYF. Here the CDR3 DNA reads TGTGCCAGCAGCTTAGAAGTCAGGACTGGAAACACCATATATTTT.

The chain joins TRBV5-1 to TRBJ2-1; TRBD2 aligns across 8 bases. V lost 2 bases to trimming and J lost 9 bases; unmatched junction nucleotides: 7. The CDR3 has 14 amino acids. Germline V CDR1 and CDR2: SGHRS, YFSETQ. CDR3 bases: TGCGCCAGCAGCTTAGCGGGAGATCAGAGTGAGCAGTTCTTC. Translating gives CASSLAGDQSEQFF.

With regard to this clone: One base away lies a much larger clone, so this may be a sequencing read error. The chain joins TRBV27 to TRBJ2-7, with TRBD2 matching over 10 bases. The V gene end was trimmed by 7 bases and the J gene end by 2 bases; junction bases not matched to a gene: 8. The CDR3 has 15 residues. Germline V gene lookup returns CDR1 MNHEY and CDR2 SMNVEV (reference sequence). The DNA for the CDR3 is TGTGCCAGCAAACCCACTAGCGGGGTAACCTACGAGCAGTACTTC. It specifies CASKPTSGVTYEQYF.